The subject of this entry is one TCR beta chain. The time point is: pretreatment peripheral blood. The cohort comprised individuals with locally advanced or metastatic urothelial carcinoma. The CDR3 runs to 13 residues. Unmatched junction bases numbered 1, after V lost 0 bases and J lost 6 bases. From germline, CDR1 is SGHDT and CDR2 YYEEEE. The record originates from a study of PD-L1 blockade in urothelial cancer. Study context: Patients' atezolizumab regimen, 1,200 mg intravenously every 3 weeks, began in the mid-2010s. Patients arrived having already received 0 to 3 prior chemotherapy regimens.

Profiled with immunoSEQ multiplex PCR; TCRdb holds only in-frame clones, not every one. The sample includes some 65,000 clones, about 76% of them seen just once. The receptor comes from a man in his 70s with urothelial cancer. The chain employs TRBV5-6 and TRBJ1-1, with 8 bases matching TRBD1. The sequenced sample was PBMCs, obtained around atezolizumab (anti-PD-L1) treatment. The CDR3, as DNA: TGTGCCAGCAGCTTGGGGACAGGGCCTGAAGCTTTCTTT. Translating gives CASSLGTGPEAFF.